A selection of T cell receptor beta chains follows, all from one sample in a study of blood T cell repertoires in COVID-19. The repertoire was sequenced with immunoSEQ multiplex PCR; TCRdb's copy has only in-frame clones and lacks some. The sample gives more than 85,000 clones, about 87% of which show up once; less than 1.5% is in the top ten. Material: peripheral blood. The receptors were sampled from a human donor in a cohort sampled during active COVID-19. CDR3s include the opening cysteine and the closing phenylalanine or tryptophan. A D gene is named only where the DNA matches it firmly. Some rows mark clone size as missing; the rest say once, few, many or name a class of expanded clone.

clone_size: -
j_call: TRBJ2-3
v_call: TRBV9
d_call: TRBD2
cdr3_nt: TGTGCCAGCAGCTATAGCGGGGGTTGGGCAGATACGCAGTATTTT
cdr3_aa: CASSYSGGWADTQYF

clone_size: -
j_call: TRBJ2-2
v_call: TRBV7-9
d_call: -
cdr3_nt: TGTGCCAGCAGTCTCGGGGGAAACACCGGGGAGCTGTTTTTT
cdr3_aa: CASSLGGNTGELFF

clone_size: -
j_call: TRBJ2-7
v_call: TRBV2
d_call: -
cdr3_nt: TGTGCCAGCAGTGAAATGACGGGGATAAACAGGGCCCGGTACTTC
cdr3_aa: CASSEMTGINRARYF

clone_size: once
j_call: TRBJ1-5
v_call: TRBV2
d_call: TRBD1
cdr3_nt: TGTGCCAGCAGTCGACCGGGACAGGGTAATCAGCCCCAGCATTTT
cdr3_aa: CASSRPGQGNQPQHF

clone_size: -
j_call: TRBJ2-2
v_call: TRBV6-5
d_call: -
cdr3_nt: TGTGCCAGCATCCAACAGGGGAGGACCGGGGAGCTGTTTTTT
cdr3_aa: CASIQQGRTGELFF

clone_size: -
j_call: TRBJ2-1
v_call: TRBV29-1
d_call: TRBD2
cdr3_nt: TGCAGCGTTGAAGGCAAAATGGGGTCTAGCGGGAGAGATGGTGAGCAGTTCTTC
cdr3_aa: CSVEGKMGSSGRDGEQFF

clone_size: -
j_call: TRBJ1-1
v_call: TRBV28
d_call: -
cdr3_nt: TGTGCCAGCAGTGGGCAGGGACTTCGGAACACTGAAGCTTTCTTT
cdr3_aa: CASSGQGLRNTEAFF

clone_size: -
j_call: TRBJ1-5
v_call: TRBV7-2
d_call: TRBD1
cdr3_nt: TGTGCCAGCAGCCATCGGACAGGCGATCAGCCCCAGCATTTT
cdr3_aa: CASSHRTGDQPQHF

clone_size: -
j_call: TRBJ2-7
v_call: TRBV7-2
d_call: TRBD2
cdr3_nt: TGTGCCAGCAGCCGGACTAGCGGGGCTTACGAGCAGTACTTC
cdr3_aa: CASSRTSGAYEQYF

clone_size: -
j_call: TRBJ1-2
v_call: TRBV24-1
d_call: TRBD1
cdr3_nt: TGTGCCACCAGTGATGGGACAGGGGGCTCCTATGGCTACACCTTC
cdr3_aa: CATSDGTGGSYGYTF

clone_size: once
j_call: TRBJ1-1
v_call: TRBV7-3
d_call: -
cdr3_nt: TGTGCCAGCAGCCCATCGGGGGTGAACACTGAAGCTTTCTTT
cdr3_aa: CASSPSGVNTEAFF

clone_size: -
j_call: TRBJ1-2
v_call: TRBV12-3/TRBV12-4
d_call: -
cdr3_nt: TGTGCCAGCAGGGGGGACAAATCTGGCTACACCTTC
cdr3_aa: CASRGDKSGYTF

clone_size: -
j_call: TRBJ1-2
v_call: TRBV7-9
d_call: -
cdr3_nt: TGTGCCAGCAGCTTGAGTGCGCCCGTTGACTATGGCTACACCTTC
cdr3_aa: CASSLSAPVDYGYTF

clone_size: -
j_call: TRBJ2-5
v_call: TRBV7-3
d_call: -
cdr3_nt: TGTGCCAGCAGCTTAACGGGCAGGGTCCAAGAGACCCAGTACTTC
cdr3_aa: CASSLTGRVQETQYF

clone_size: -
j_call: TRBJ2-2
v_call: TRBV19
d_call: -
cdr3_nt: TGTGCCACCACTGAGGGCTCGAACACCGGGGAGCTGTTTTTT
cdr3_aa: CATTEGSNTGELFF

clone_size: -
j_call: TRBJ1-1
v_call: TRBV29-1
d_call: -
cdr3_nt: TGCAGCGTGAAGGGGCCGTCGGGCACTGAAGCTTTCTTT
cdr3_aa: CSVKGPSGTEAFF

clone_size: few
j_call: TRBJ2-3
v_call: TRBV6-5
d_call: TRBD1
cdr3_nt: TGTGCCAGCGAGACAGGGGGGACAGATACGCAGTATTTT
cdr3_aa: CASETGGTDTQYF

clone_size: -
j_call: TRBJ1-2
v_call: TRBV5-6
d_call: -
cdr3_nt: TGTGCCAGCAACCATGATGATGGGAGAGCTAACTATGGCTACACCTTC
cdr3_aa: CASNHDDGRANYGYTF

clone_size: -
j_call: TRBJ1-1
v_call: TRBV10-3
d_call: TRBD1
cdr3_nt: TGTGCCATCAGTGAGGGGACAGCTACTAACACTGAAGCTTTCTTT
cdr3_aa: CAISEGTATNTEAFF

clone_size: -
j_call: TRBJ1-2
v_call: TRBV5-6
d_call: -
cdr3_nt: TGTGCCAGCAGCCCTGCGGAGCGCTATGGCTACACCTTC
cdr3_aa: CASSPAERYGYTF

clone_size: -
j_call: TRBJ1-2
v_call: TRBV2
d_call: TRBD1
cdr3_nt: TGTGCCAGCAGTGAATGCGGGACAGGTTGTGGCTACACCTTC
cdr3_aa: CASSECGTGCGYTF

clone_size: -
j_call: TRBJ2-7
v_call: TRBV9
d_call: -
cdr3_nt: TGTGCCAGCAGCGTCGCGCCACAGGGAAATACCTACGAGCAGTACTTC
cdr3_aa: CASSVAPQGNTYEQYF

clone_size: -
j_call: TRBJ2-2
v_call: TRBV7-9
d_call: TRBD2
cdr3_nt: TGTGCCAGCAGCCCCTCTAGCGGGAAGAACGCCGGGGAGCTGTTTTTT
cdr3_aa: CASSPSSGKNAGELFF

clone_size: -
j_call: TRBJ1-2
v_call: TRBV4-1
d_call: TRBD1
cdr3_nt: TGCGCCAGCAGCCGGGACAGGGGCGTCTATGGCTACACCTTC
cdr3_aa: CASSRDRGVYGYTF

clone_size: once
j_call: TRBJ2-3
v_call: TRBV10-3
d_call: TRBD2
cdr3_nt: TGTGCCATCAGTGTTCCCAGCGGGGGAGGGAATACGCAGTATTTT
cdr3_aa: CAISVPSGGGNTQYF

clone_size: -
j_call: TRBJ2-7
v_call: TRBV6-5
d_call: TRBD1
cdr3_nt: TGTGCCAGCACCCGACAGGGGGCCTCCTACGAGCAGTACTTC
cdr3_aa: CASTRQGASYEQYF

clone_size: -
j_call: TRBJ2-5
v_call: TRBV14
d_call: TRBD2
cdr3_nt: TGTGCCAGCAGCCATATTAGCGGGACCCAAGAGACCCAGTACTTC
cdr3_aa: CASSHISGTQETQYF

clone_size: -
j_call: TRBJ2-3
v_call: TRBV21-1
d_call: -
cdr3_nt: TGTGCCAGCAGCAAACTGCCTAGTCTGGGAGCAGATACGCAGTATTTT
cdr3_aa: CASSKLPSLGADTQYF

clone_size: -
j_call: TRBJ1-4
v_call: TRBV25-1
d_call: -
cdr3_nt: TGTGCCAGCAGTGAATTACGGGGGTATGAAAAACTGTTTTTT
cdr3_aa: CASSELRGYEKLFF

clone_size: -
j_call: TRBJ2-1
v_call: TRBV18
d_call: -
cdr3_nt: TGTGCCAGCTCACCACTGAGGGACAATGAGCAGTTCTTC
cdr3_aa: CASSPLRDNEQFF

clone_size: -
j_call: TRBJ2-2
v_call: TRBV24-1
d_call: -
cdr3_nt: TGTGCCACCGCGGACTCATCGAACACCGGGGAGCTGTTTTTT
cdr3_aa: CATADSSNTGELFF

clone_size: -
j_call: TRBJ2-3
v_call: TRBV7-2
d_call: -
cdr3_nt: TGTGCCAGCAGCCTAGAGTCAGGTTTTCGAGATACGCAGTATTTT
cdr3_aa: CASSLESGFRDTQYF

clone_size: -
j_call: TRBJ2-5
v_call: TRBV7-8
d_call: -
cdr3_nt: TGTGCCAGCAGCTTAGCGGGCAGGGTGATTCAAGAGACCCAGTACTTC
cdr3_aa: CASSLAGRVIQETQYF

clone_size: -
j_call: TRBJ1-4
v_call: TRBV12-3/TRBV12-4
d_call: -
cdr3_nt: TGTGCCAGCAGTCTGTGGGGGGGCGAAAAACTGTTTTTT
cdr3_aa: CASSLWGGEKLFF

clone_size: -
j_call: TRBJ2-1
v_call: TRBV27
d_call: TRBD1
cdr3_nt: TGTGCCAGCAGTAAGACAGGGGACTCCTACAATGAGCAGTTCTTC
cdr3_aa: CASSKTGDSYNEQFF

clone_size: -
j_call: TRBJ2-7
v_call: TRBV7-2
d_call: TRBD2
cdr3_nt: TGTGCCAGCAGCCTAAACCTAGCGGGGGCCACCTACGAGCAGTACTTC
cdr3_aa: CASSLNLAGATYEQYF

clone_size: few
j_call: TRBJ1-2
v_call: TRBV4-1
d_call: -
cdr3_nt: TGCGCCAGCAGCCAAGGACCAGGGCAGGGCTACACCTTC
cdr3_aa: CASSQGPGQGYTF

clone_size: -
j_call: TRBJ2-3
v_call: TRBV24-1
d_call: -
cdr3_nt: TGTGCCACCAGTGAATCAGGGAGGGGGACAGATACGCAGTATTTT
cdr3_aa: CATSESGRGTDTQYF

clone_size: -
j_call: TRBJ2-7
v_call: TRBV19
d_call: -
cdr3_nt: TGTGCCAGTAGCTCAGGCGGGATCGCGTACGAGCAGTACTTC
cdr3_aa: CASSSGGIAYEQYF

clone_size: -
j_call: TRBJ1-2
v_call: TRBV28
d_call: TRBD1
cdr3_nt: TGTGCCAGCAGTTTGTGGACAGGGAGGGAGGGCTACACCTTC
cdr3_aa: CASSLWTGREGYTF

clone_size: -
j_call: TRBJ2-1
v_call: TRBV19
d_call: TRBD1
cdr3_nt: TGTGCCAGTAGCCCCCGGAGGGGACAGGGGCTCAATGAGCAGTTCTTC
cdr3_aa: CASSPRRGQGLNEQFF